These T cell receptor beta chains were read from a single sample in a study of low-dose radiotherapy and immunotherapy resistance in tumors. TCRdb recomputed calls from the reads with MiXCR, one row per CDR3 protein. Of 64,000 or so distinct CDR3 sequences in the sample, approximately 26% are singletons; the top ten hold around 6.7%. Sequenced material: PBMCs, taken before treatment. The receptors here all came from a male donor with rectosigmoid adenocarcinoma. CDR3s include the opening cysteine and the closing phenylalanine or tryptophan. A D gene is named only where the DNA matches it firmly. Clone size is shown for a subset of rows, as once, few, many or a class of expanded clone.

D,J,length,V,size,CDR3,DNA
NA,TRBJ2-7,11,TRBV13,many,CASSRGGEQYF,TGTGCCAGCAGCCGAGGGGGGGAGCAGTACTTC
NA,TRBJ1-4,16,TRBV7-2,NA,CASSFGKNEKLFFFFF,NA
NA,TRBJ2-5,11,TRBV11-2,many,CASSLGGLLHF,TGTGCCAGCAGCTTAGGGGGATTACTACACTTC
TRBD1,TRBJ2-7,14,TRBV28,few,CASSLDRVKNEQYF,TGTGCCAGCAGTCTGGACAGGGTCAAGAACGAGCAGTACTTC
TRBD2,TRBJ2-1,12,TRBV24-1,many,CAIAGDYNEQFF,TGTGCTATAGCGGGAGACTACAATGAGCAGTTCTTC
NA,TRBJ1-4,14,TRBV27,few,CASSLGDLPEKLFF,TGTGCCAGCAGTTTGGGCGACCTACCAGAAAAACTGTTTTTT
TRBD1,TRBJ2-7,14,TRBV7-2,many,CASSVTGVGYEQYF,TGTGCCAGCAGCGTGACAGGGGTAGGCTACGAGCAGTACTTC
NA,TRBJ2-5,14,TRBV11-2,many,CASSPQGIVETQYF,TGTGCCAGCAGCCCACAGGGAATTGTCGAGACCCAGTACTTC
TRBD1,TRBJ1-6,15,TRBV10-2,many,CASSWGQGENSPLHF,TGCGCCAGCAGCTGGGGACAGGGAGAGAATTCACCCCTCCACTTT
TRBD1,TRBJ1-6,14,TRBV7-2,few,CASSLSGGNSPLHF,TGTGCCAGCAGCTTATCAGGGGGGAATTCACCCCTCCACTTT
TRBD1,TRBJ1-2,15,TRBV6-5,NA,CASSPRTGLLYGYTF,TGTGCCAGCAGTCCGCGGACAGGGCTACTCTATGGCTACACCTTC
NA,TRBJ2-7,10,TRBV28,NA,CASGLYEQYF,TGTGCCAGCGGACTTTACGAGCAGTACTTC
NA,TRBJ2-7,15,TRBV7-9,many,CASSSSPTVSYEQYF,TGTGCCAGCAGCTCCTCACCGACAGTATCCTACGAGCAGTACTTC
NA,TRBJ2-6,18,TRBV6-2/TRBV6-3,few,CASSYEGTHYSGANVLTF,TGTGCCAGCAGTTACGAGGGGACACATTACTCTGGGGCCAACGTCCTGACTTTC
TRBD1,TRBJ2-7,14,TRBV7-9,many,CASSPTGAWYEQYF,TGTGCCAGCAGCCCGACAGGGGCGTGGTACGAGCAGTACTTC
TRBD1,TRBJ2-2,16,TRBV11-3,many,CASSRSGQLNTGELFF,TGTGCCAGCAGCCGTTCGGGACAGCTGAACACCGGGGAGCTGTTTTTT
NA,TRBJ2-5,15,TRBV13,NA,CASTKAGGWEETQYF,TGTGCCAGCACCAAGGCCGGGGGTTGGGAAGAGACCCAGTACTTC
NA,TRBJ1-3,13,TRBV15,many,CATSRVPSGRTHF,TGTGCCACCAGCAGAGTTCCCTCTGGTCGTACACATTTT
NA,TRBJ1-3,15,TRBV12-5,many,CASGLGSSSGNTIYF,TGTGCTAGTGGTTTGGGGAGTAGCTCTGGAAACACCATATATTTT
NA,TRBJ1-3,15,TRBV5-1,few,CASSSEAHSGNTIYF,TGCGCCAGCAGCTCGGAAGCCCACTCTGGAAACACCATATATTTT
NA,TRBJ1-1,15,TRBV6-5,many,CASSWGGRLNTEAFF,TGTGCCAGCAGTTGGGGGGGCCGGTTGAACACTGAAGCTTTCTTT
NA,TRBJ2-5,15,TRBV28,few,CASRLSDTDQETQYF,TGTGCCAGCAGGCTCTCTGACACGGACCAAGAGACCCAGTACTTC
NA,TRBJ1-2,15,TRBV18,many,CASSPTTSAGDGYTF,TGTGCCAGCTCACCGACTACATCAGCTGGCGATGGCTACACCTTC
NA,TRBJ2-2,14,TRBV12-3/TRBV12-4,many,CASSFQGAVGELFF,TGTGCCAGCAGTTTCCAAGGGGCTGTCGGGGAGCTGTTTTTT
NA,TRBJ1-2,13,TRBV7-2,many,CASRPTGLGGYTF,TGTGCCAGCAGACCCACAGGGTTAGGCGGCTACACCTTC
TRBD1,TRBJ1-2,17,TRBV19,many,CASSTQGTSRANYGYTF,TGTGCCAGTAGTACACAGGGGACGTCGAGAGCTAACTATGGCTACACCTTC
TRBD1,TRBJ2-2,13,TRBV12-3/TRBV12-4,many,CATGTANTGELFF,TGTGCCACAGGGACAGCGAACACCGGGGAGCTGTTTTTT
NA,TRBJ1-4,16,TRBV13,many,CASSYGREATNEKLFF,TGTGCCAGCAGCTACGGACGAGAGGCAACTAATGAAAAACTGTTTTTT
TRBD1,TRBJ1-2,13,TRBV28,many,CASSSGTGGGYTF,TGTGCCAGCAGTTCCGGGACAGGGGGCGGCTACACCTTC
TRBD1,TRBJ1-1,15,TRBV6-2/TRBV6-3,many,CASSTGQGTDTEAFF,TGTGCCAGCAGCACGGGACAGGGGACGGACACTGAAGCTTTCTTT
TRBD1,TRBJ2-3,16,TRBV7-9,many,CASSSTKTGITDTQYF,TGTGCCAGCAGCTCTACTAAGACAGGGATAACAGATACGCAGTATTTT
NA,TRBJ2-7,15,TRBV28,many,CASSPPDSFSYEQYF,TGTGCCAGCAGTCCCCCGGATTCGTTCTCCTACGAGCAGTACTTC
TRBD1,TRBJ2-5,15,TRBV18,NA,CASSPRAGGQETQYF,TGTGCCAGCTCACCACGGGCAGGGGGCCAAGAGACCCAGTACTTC
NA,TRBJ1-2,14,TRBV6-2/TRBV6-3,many,CATSRAPSNYGYTF,TGTGCCACCTCTAGGGCCCCTTCTAACTATGGCTACACCTTC
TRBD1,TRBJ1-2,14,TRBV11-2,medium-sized,CASSLAGTGAGSTF,TGTGCCAGCAGCTTAGCCGGGACAGGGGCGGGTTCCACCTTC
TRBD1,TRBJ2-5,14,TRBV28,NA,CASSADRVQETQYF,TGTGCCAGCAGTGCGGACAGGGTGCAAGAGACCCAGTACTTC
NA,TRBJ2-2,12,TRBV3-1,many,CASNKGTGELFF,TGTGCCAGTAACAAGGGCACCGGGGAGCTGTTTTTT
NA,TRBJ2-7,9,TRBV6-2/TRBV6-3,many,CAGGYEQYF,TGTGCCGGGGGCTACGAGCAGTACTTC
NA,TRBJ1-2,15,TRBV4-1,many,CASSYDRMGNYGYTF,TGTGCCAGCAGCTACGACAGGATGGGTAACTATGGCTACACCTTC
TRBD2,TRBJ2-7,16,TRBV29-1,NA,CSVDVTSDTGAYEQYF,TGCAGCGTTGATGTAACTAGCGACACCGGAGCTTACGAGCAGTACTTC
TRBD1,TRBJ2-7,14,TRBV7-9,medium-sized,CASSWTGRTYEQYF,TGTGCCAGCAGCTGGACAGGGAGGACGTACGAGCAGTACTTC
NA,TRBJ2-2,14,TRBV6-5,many,CASSYDYRTGELFF,TGTGCCAGCAGTTACGACTACCGCACCGGGGAGCTGTTTTTT
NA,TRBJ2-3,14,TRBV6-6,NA,CASSRTERTDTQYF,TGTGCCAGCAGTCGGACGGAACGCACAGATACGCAGTATTTT
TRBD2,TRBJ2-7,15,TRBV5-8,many,CASSLVLAGYNEQYF,TGTGCCAGCAGCTTAGTACTAGCGGGTTACAACGAGCAGTACTTC
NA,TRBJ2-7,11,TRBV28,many,CASSFYGGQYF,TGTGCCAGCAGTTTTTACGGCGGTCAGTACTTC